The source of this T cell receptor beta chain is a study of blood T cells in healthy people across ages. Study context: About one barcoded TCR beta cDNA was captured per two T cells.

This clonotype was detected only a few times. Using a J-beta primer mix together with a sample-barcoded 5' primer, a second PCR was run for roughly 7 to 12 cycles. Researchers report that a template-switch adaptor with 12 random nucleotides tagged each cDNA molecule. TCRdb processed the 5' RACE reads anew with MiXCR; each CDR3 protein has one entry. The sample carries hundreds of thousands of distinct CDR3 sequences, roughly 60% recorded once. Donors were systemically healthy Caucasian individuals from Russia aged 6 to 90 years. Germline V gene lookup returns CDR1 SNHLY and CDR2 FYNNEI. V was shortened by 9 bases and J by 11 bases, with 22 bases between the two germline ends. This CDR3 has 13 residues.

The chain joins TRBV2 to TRBJ2-5, with D perhaps matching TRBD2 (6 bases). The receptor was isolated from a man aged 25 to 40 in good health. Material for sequencing was blood. CDR3 region: CASTAGRSNEQYF. The CDR3 coding sequence is TGTGCCAGTACCGCCGGGAGATCTAATGAGCAGTACTTC.